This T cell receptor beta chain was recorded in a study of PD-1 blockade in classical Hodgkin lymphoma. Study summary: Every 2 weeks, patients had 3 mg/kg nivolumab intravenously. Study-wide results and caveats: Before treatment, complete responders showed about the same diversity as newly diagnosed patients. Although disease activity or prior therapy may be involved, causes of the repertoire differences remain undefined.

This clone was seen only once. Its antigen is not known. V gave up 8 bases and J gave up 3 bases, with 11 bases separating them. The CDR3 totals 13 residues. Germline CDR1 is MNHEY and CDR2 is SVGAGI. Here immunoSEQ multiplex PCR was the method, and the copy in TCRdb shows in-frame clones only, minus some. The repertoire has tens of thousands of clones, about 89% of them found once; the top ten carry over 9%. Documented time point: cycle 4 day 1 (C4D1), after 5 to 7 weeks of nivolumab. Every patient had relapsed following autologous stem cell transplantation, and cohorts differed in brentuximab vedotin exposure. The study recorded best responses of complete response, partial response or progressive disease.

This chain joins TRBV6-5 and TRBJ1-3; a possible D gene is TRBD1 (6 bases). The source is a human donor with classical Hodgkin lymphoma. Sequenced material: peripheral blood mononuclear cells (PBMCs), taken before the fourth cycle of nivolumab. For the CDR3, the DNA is TGTGCCAGCGGGGGGGCGGGTGGAAACACCATATATTTT. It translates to CASGGAGGNTIYF.